One sample yielded the 10 T cell receptor beta chains listed below, sequenced in a study of identical twins. TCRdb ran MiXCR on the 5' RACE reads and lists one entry per CDR3 protein. There are 1.5 million or so distinct CDR3 sequences in the sample; about 32% occur only once, and around 0.25% lies in the top ten. The sequenced sample was cord blood. The source of these receptors is a newborn girl in good health.

The chain has TRBV10-3 and TRBJ2-3, with D unclear. Looked up from germline, CDR1 is ENHRY and CDR2 is SYGVKD. Trimming took 4 bases from V and 4 from J, leaving 15 bases between them. The CDR3 sequence is 15 residues long. The chain's CDR3 is CAISAVGRLADTQYF. The CDR3 region has the DNA TGTGCCATCAGTGCCGTGGGTAGATTGGCAGATACGCAGTATTTT.

This clonotype was seen more than once but under ten times. The chain links TRBV28 to TRBJ1-2; D not resolved. This CDR3 comprises 15 residues. The germline V and J ends were trimmed by 2 bases and 2 bases, with 12 bases remaining between them. Germline V gene lookup returns CDR1 MDHEN and CDR2 SYDVKM. The chain's CDR3 is CASSLDQSTNYGYTF. In DNA form, the CDR3 reads TGTGCCAGCAGTTTAGATCAGTCCACGAACTATGGCTACACCTTC.

This clonotype has only one observation. The chain carries TRBV3-1 and TRBJ1-4, with D maybe TRBD1 (6 bases). Trimming took off 2 bases at V and 8 bases at J, with 18 bases between the two ends. The CDR3 is 16 amino acids. The germline gives CDR1 LGHDT, CDR2 YNNKEL (reference sequence). The CDR3: CASSQLTLRGGEKLFF. CDR3 coding DNA: TGTGCCAGCAGCCAACTGACCCTCAGGGGCGGAGAAAAACTGTTTTTT.

This chain uses TRBV10-3 with TRBJ2-7; 7 bases agree with TRBD1. Germline CDR1 ENHRY, CDR2 SYGVKD. Trimming at V came to 5 bases and at J to 2 bases, leaving 6 bases not matched to a gene. The CDR3 has 14 amino acids. The CDR3 coding sequence is TGTGCCATCAGTCCCCGGGACAGTCCCTACGAGCAGTACTTC. Amino acid sequence: CAISPRDSPYEQYF.

The chain employs TRBV28 and TRBJ2-7; 10 bases agree with TRBD1. V trimming: 10 bases; J trimming: 0 bases; junction bases outside the gene matches: 3. This CDR3 comprises 13 residues. From germline, CDR1 is MDHEN and CDR2 SYDVKM. CDR3 in amino acids: CATRTGGSYEQYF. CDR3 nucleotides: TGTGCCACTAGGACAGGGGGCTCCTACGAGCAGTACTTC.

The chain joins TRBV24-1 to TRBJ2-5; tentatively, D is TRBD2 (7 bases). Germline V gene sequence: CDR1 KGHDR, CDR2 SFDVKD. V lost 5 bases and J 11 bases, leaving 23 bases between the germline ends. The CDR3 totals 15 residues. The CDR3 loop is CATSGGLADYNEQYF. The CDR3, as DNA: TGTGCCACCAGTGGGGGGCTAGCGGATTACAATGAGCAGTACTTC.

The chain carries TRBV28 and TRBJ2-2; a possible D gene is TRBD2 (5 bases). CDR3 length: 14 amino acids. CDR1 MDHEN and CDR2 SYDVKM come from the germline V gene. Trimming pared 11 bases from V and 8 bases from J, leaving 21 bases between. CDR3 coding DNA: TGTGCCTCCGGTCCGGAGGCGACCGGGGGGGAGCTGTTTTTT. It specifies CASGPEATGGELFF.

The V and J genes are TRBV20-1 and TRBJ2-1, with 7 bases that match TRBD1. The CDR3 is 14 amino acids. Germline CDR1 is DFQATT and CDR2 is SNEGSKA (reference sequence). CDR3: CSGSDRTSYNEQFF. In DNA, the CDR3 is TGCAGCGGATCGGACAGGACCTCCTACAATGAGCAGTTCTTC.

Details on this clonotype: A junction boundary mismatches the germline segment, possibly from a read error. The chain is built from TRBV27 and TRBJ1-4, with unresolved D. Germline-derived CDR1 and CDR2 are MNHEY and SMNVEV (reference sequence). CDR3 length equals 12 residues. Here the CDR3 reads CAGSFSGEKLFF. The CDR3 region has the DNA TGTGCCGGCAGTTTTTCTGGCGAAAAACTGTTTTTT.

The chain recombines TRBV27 with TRBJ2-2; tentatively, D is TRBD1 (5 bases). V was trimmed by 6 bases and J by 3 bases, leaving 14 bases between them. The CDR3 runs 15 residues. Per the germline V gene, CDR1 is MNHEY and CDR2 is SMNVEV (reference sequence). Here the CDR3 DNA reads TGTGCCAGCAGCCCCTTAGGGGTAGACACCGGGGAGCTGTTTTTT. It translates to CASSPLGVDTGELFF.